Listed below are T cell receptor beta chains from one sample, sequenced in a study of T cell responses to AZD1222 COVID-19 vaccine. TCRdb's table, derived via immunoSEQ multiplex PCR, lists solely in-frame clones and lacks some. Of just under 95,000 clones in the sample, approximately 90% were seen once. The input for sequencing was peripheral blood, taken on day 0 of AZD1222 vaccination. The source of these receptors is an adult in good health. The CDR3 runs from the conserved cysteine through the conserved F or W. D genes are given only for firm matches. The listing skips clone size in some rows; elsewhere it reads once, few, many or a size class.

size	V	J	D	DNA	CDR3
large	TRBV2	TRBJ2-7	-	TGTGCCAGCAGTGAATGGAGCGTGGAGCAGTACTTC	CASSEWSVEQYF
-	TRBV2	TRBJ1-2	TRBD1	TGTGCCAGCAGTCTGACAGGGGGCGGAGATGGCTACACCTTC	CASSLTGGGDGYTF
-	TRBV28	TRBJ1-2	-	TGTGCCAGCAGGCCGACGGAGCGGCCTAACTATGGCTACACCTTC	CASRPTERPNYGYTF
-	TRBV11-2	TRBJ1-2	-	TGTGCCAGCAGCTTAGCGACGTTCTATGGCTACACCTTC	CASSLATFYGYTF
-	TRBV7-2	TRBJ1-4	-	TGTGCCAGCAGCTCCTTAGGGTCAGGGCTGGAAAAACTGTTTTTT	CASSSLGSGLEKLFF
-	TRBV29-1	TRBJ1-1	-	TGCAGCGTACGGCAGAACACTGAAGCTTTCTTT	CSVRQNTEAFF
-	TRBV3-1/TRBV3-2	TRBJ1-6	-	TGTGCCAGCAGCCAACAGACATATAATTCACCCCTCCACTTT	CASSQQTYNSPLHF
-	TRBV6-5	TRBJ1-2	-	TGTGCCACCCGGGACGGAGGTGGCTACACCTTC	CATRDGGGYTF
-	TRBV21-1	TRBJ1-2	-	TGTGCCAGCAGCAAAGCGCGGGGAACCCCGGAGGTGAGTGGCTACACCTTC	CASSKARGTPEVSGYTF
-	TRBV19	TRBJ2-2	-	TGTGCCAGTAGTATCGGGGGGCCTACCGGGGAGCTGTTTTTT	CASSIGGPTGELFF
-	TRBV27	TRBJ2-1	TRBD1	TGTGCCAGCAACCACGCCGGGACAGGGTACTATGAGCAGTTCTTC	CASNHAGTGYYEQFF
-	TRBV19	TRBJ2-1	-	TGTGCCAGTAGTCCCCGACTAACGCGAGAGCAGTTCTTC	CASSPRLTREQFF
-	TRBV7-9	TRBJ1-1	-	TGTGCCAGCAGCTGGGGGGAACAGGGGAACACTGAAGCTTTCTTT	CASSWGEQGNTEAFF
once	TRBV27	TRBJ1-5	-	TGTGCCAGCAGCCCAGGGTCTGGTAGGCAGCCCCAGCATTTT	CASSPGSGRQPQHF
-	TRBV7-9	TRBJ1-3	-	TGTGCCAGCAGCCGAGGGACCTCTGGAAACACCATATATTTT	CASSRGTSGNTIYF
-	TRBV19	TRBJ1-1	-	TGTGCCAGTAGTACCAGGACAGACACTGAAGCTTTCTTT	CASSTRTDTEAFF
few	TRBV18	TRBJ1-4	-	TGTGCCAGCTCACCACCGAGGCAGGGGAGAGGTGAAAAACTGTTTTTT	CASSPPRQGRGEKLFF
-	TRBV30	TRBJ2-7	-	TGTGCCTGGAACAGGGGCGGGGGCTCCTACGAGCAGTACTTC	CAWNRGGGSYEQYF
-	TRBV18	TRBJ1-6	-	TGTGCCAGCTCCCAGCGGGGGGTGGTTAATTCACCCCTCCACTTT	CASSQRGVVNSPLHF
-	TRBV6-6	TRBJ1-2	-	TGTGCCAGCAGTTTAGGAGGGAATGGCTACACCTTC	CASSLGGNGYTF
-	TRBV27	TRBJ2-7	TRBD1	TGTGCCAGCTCCCCCGCAGGACAGGGGTACGAGCAGTACTTC	CASSPAGQGYEQYF
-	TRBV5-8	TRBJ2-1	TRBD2	TGTGCCAGCAGCTCTGTGGTGGGGGGGACCTACAATGAGCAGTTCTTC	CASSSVVGGTYNEQFF
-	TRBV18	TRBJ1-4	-	TGTGCCAGCTCACGAACAGGGACGGCAACTAATGAAAAACTGTTTTTT	CASSRTGTATNEKLFF
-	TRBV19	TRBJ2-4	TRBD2	TGTGCCAGTAGTCCCCGAGCGGGACTAGCCAAAAACATTCAGTACTTC	CASSPRAGLAKNIQYF
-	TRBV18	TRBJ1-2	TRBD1	TGTGCCAGCTCACCTAGGACAGGGGGAAACGATGGCTACACCTTC	CASSPRTGGNDGYTF
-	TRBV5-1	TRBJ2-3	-	TGCGCCAGCAGCCTGAGACCAGGGGTTACAGATACGCAGTATTTT	CASSLRPGVTDTQYF
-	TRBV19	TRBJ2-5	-	TGTGCCAGTACCCTAAACCCGGGGAATAGGGAGACCCAGTACTTC	CASTLNPGNRETQYF
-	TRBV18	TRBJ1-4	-	TGTGCCAGCTCACTTAGACAGCCGATCGAAAAACTGTTTTTT	CASSLRQPIEKLFF
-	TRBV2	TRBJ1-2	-	TGTGCCAGCAGTAATAACGGGCCTAACTATGGCTACACCTTC	CASSNNGPNYGYTF